Below are 27 T cell receptor beta chains sequenced from a single sample in a study of shared clonotypes between healthy human individuals. The protocol was immunoSEQ multiplex PCR, while the TCRdb copy is restricted to in-frame clones and leaves out a portion. The sample has hundreds of thousands of clones; about 85% are singletons. Material: PBMCs. The receptors were gathered from a middle-aged woman in good health. Some clones in this sample may be carry-over from other donors' samples.

The chain couples TRBV7-9 to TRBJ2-3, with a tentative D call TRBD1 (5 bases). Germline CDR1 SEHNR, CDR2 FQNEAQ (reference sequence). The CDR3 contains 14 residues. Trimming shortened V by 6 bases and J by 3 bases, and 13 bases separated the two germline ends. CDR3 in amino acids: CASSPSTATDTQYF. The CDR3 region has the DNA TGTGCCAGCAGTCCATCGACAGCAACAGATACGCAGTATTTT.

This chain connects TRBV30 to TRBJ2-1; 13 nucleotides line up with TRBD2. The CDR3 has 14 amino acids. After removal of 7 bases from V and 6 bases from J, the junction contained 6 bases not matched to a gene. Looked up from germline, CDR1 is GTSNPN and CDR2 is SVGIG (reference sequence). DNA for the CDR3: TGTGCCTCGACGTGGACTAGCGGGAGCAATGAGCAGTTCTTC. Amino acid sequence: CASTWTSGSNEQFF.

V gene TRBV7-2 combines with J gene TRBJ2-5; D uncertain. Near its end, the DNA agrees better with TRBJ2-7, so the J call may be wrong. Germline CDR1 and CDR2: SGHTA and FQGNSA. This CDR3 contains 13 residues. The CDR3 sequence: CASSLEPTYEQYF. As DNA, the CDR3 is TGTGCCAGCAGCTTAGAGCCAACCTACGAGCAGTACTTC.

J is TRBJ2-5 and V is TRBV19; D is ambiguous. There are 10 residues in the CDR3. V was pared by 9 bases and J by 5 bases, with 7 bases between. Germline V lookup: CDR1 LNHDA, CDR2 SQIVND (reference sequence). The CDR3 sequence: CASDRETQYF. CDR3 coding DNA: TGTGCCAGCGATCGGGAGACCCAGTACTTC.

As for this clone: Only one base separates this from a far larger clonotype, so it likely reflects a read error. Other DNA variants within this sample encode the same CDR3. V gene TRBV7-3 combines with J gene TRBJ2-2; possible D gene TRBD1, 5 bases. Germline CDR1 SGHTA, CDR2 FQGTGA. Trimming pared 3 bases from V and 2 bases from J, leaving 7 bases between. The CDR3 consists of 14 residues. The CDR3, as DNA: TGTGCCAGCAGCTTGGGGCTAAACACCGGGGAGCTGTTTTTT. Residues: CASSLGLNTGELFF.

This clone was counted a few times. DNA of the CDR3: TGTGCCAGCAGTTCCCTTCGAAAGGGGAACAATCAGCCCCAGCATTTT. Translation gives CASSSLRKGNNQPQHF. The gene calls are TRBV28 and TRBJ1-5; tentative D call: TRBD1 (5 bases). This CDR3 has 16 residues. The V and J ends lost 4 bases and 3 bases respectively, with 16 bases between them. The germline V gene has CDR1 MDHEN and CDR2 SYDVKM.

The chain employs TRBV9 and TRBJ2-2; D is possibly TRBD2 (5 bases). The CDR3 extends over 13 amino acids. Trimming stripped 6 bases from V and 6 bases from J, with 12 bases between. Germline values: CDR1 SGDLS, CDR2 YYNGEE. The CDR3: CASNGVFAGELFF. The DNA of the CDR3 is TGTGCCAGCAACGGGGTCTTCGCCGGGGAGCTGTTTTTT.

This sequence joins TRBV4-1 and TRBJ2-1; D gene uncertain. Trimming pared 3 bases from V and 8 bases from J, leaving 8 bases between. The CDR3 extends over 12 amino acids. Germline assignment: CDR1 MGHRA and CDR2 YSYEKL. CDR3 region: CASSQLWDEQFF. In DNA, the CDR3 is TGCGCCAGCAGCCAGTTATGGGATGAGCAGTTCTTC.

The CDR3 bases are TGTGCCAGCAGTGACTCGAGGAGTGGCGCAGCCTACGAGCAGTACTTC. Translated: CASSDSRSGAAYEQYF. The rearrangement uses TRBV6-4 and TRBJ2-7; no definite D call. V was shortened by 0 bases and J by 2 bases, with 14 bases between the two germline ends. Germline CDR1 is MRHNA and CDR2 is SNTAGT. The CDR3 is 16 residues long.

CDR3 nucleotides: TGTGCCAGTAGTAGGCGACAGGGGGCCGGACTAGCGGGAGGATACGAGCAGTACTTC. It is translated as CASSRRQGAGLAGGYEQYF. V gene TRBV19 combines with J gene TRBJ2-7; 14 nucleotides match TRBD2. Germline trimming cut 4 bases from V and 4 bases from J; bases unmatched to any gene: 15. This CDR3 contains 19 residues. Per germline, CDR1 LNHDA and CDR2 SQIVND (reference sequence).

The genes are TRBV5-4 and TRBJ2-5, with D unresolved. The DNA end lines up better with TRBJ2-7; the J call may be wrong. In germline, CDR1 is SGHNT, CDR2 YYREEE (reference sequence). CDR3 length: 13 residues. The CDR3 DNA is TGTGCCAGCAGCTCAATCAGTACCTACGAGCAGTACTTC. It yields the protein CASSSISTYEQYF.

This clone was picked up one time. This sequence is one base from a far larger clone and is likely a read error. The CDR3, as DNA: TGTGCCAGTAATATCGGACAGCCCGGCACTGAAGCTTTCTTT. Translating it yields CASNIGQPGTEAFF. V gene TRBV19 combines with J gene TRBJ1-1, with D possibly TRBD1 on 6 matching bases. The germline gives CDR1 LNHDA, CDR2 SQIVND (reference sequence). CDR3 length equals 14 residues. V dropped 7 bases and J dropped 4 bases, with 16 bases sitting between them.

V and J are TRBV10-1 and TRBJ2-2, with TRBD1 matching over 7 bases. CDR3 size: 17 residues. With 2 bases clipped from V and 2 bases from J, the junction kept 8 bases outside the gene matches. Per the germline V gene, CDR1 is WNHNN and CDR2 is SYGVQD (reference sequence). The CDR3 here is CASSETGGTANTGELFF. CDR3 DNA sequence: TGCGCCAGCAGTGAGACGGGTGGGACAGCTAACACCGGGGAGCTGTTTTTT.

In this sample, this clone turned up a few times. V usage is TRBV28 and J usage is TRBJ1-2; the D gene is possibly TRBD1 (5 bases). The CDR3 is 13 amino acids. Trimming pared 6 bases from V and 4 bases from J, leaving 12 bases between. Germline V gives CDR1 MDHEN, CDR2 SYDVKM. The CDR3 loop reads CASRQTGAYGYTF. The CDR3 region has the DNA TGTGCCAGCAGGCAAACAGGAGCCTATGGCTACACCTTC.

The chain recombines TRBV29-1 with TRBJ2-1, with D possibly TRBD2 on 7 matching bases. With 7 bases removed from V and 9 bases from J, the gap between germline ends came to 22 bases. Per the germline V gene, CDR1 is SQVTM and CDR2 is ANQGSEA. CDR3 length: 14 residues. The CDR3 region is CSAGWGGPPGEQFF. The CDR3 DNA follows: TGCAGCGCCGGATGGGGGGGGCCTCCCGGTGAGCAGTTCTTC.

The chain couples TRBV4-1 to TRBJ1-1, with D possibly matching TRBD1 (5 bases). V was shortened by 4 bases and J by 1 base, with 10 bases between the two germline ends. Germline CDR1 is MGHRA and CDR2 is YSYEKL. This CDR3 region has 14 residues. The CDR3 DNA reads as TGCGCCAGCAGCCTGGGGCAGGGGAACACTGAAGCTTTCTTT. Its translation: CASSLGQGNTEAFF.

This clone was counted between two and nine times. The V gene is TRBV5-1, the J gene TRBJ2-7; 7 bases map to TRBD1. Trimming cost V 0 bases and J 1 base; bases outside gene matches: 7. This CDR3 has 16 amino acids. The germline CDR1 and CDR2 sequences are SGHRS and YFSETQ. CDR3 sequence reads: CASSLARGGASYEQYF. CDR3 nucleotides: TGCGCCAGCAGCTTGGCCCGAGGGGGCGCTTCCTACGAGCAGTACTTC.

V is TRBV7-2 and J is TRBJ1-5; 9 bases line up with TRBD1. Looked up from germline, CDR1 is SGHTA and CDR2 is FQGNSA. Trimming removed 2 bases from V and 6 bases from J; junction bases left unmatched: 5. This CDR3 is built from 15 residues. CDR3 DNA sequence: TGTGCCAGCAGCTTAACGACACAGGGGGCTCAGCCCCAGCATTTT. Translating it yields CASSLTTQGAQPQHF.

This sequence joins TRBV7-3 and TRBJ2-2, with 12 positions matching TRBD2. This CDR3 region has 18 residues. V dropped 5 bases and J dropped 3; count of bases not matched to a gene: 10. The germline CDR1 and CDR2 sequences are SGHTA and FQGTGA. CDR3 loop: CASSPRPRLAGDTGELFF. CDR3 DNA sequence: TGTGCCAGCAGCCCCAGACCCAGACTAGCGGGAGACACCGGGGAGCTGTTTTTT.

The rearrangement links TRBV5-1 to TRBJ1-2; D is perhaps TRBD1 (6 bases). The V gene lost 1 base and the J gene lost 3 bases, with 13 bases spanning the gap. Per germline, CDR1 SGHRS and CDR2 YFSETQ. CDR3 length equals 15 residues. The CDR3 nucleotides are TGCGCCAGCAGCTTGTCGGGGGGACAAGACTATGGCTACACCTTC. Its translation: CASSLSGGQDYGYTF.

Turning to this clone: Other DNA sequences from this sample encode an identical CDR3 as well. The chain has TRBV29-1 and TRBJ2-2; TRBD2 aligns across 8 bases. Trimming removed 4 bases from V and 1 base from J; junction bases left unmatched: 2. The CDR3 runs to 14 residues. CDR1 is SQVTM and CDR2 is ANQGSEA in the germline V gene. CDR3 amino acids: CSVATSGNTGELFF. The CDR3 DNA reads as TGCAGCGTTGCTACTAGCGGGAACACCGGGGAGCTGTTTTTT.

This rearrangement joins TRBV13 to TRBJ2-5; D gene ambiguous. Matching the DNA end better, TRBJ2-7 makes the J call doubtful. CDR1 and CDR2 (germline): PRHDT, FYEKMQ (reference sequence). The CDR3 runs to 15 residues. In DNA, the CDR3 is TGTGCCAGCAGCTTAGGCCCAGACAAGAGCTACGAGCAGTACTTC. It translates to CASSLGPDKSYEQYF.

CDR3 in DNA: TGTGCCAGCAGCCAGGAAACCGGAACCGCATCCTACGAGCAGTACTTC. Translating gives CASSQETGTASYEQYF. The rearrangement joins TRBV14 to TRBJ2-7; D is undetermined. The CDR3 length is 16 residues. V lost 3 bases and J lost 1, with 16 bases in between. The germline gives CDR1 SGHDN, CDR2 FVKESK.

CDR3: CASSPLETNTEAFF. Written as DNA, the CDR3 is TGTGCCAGCTCACCACTGGAAACGAACACTGAAGCTTTCTTT. The chain links TRBV18 to TRBJ1-1; the D is unclear. CDR1 is KGHSH, CDR2 LQKENI, per germline. Trimming took off 1 base at V and 1 base at J, with 7 bases between the two ends. The length of the CDR3 is 14 residues.

A few counts support this clone. V and J are TRBV5-4 and TRBJ2-3; 9 bases match TRBD2. The J segment lost 0 bases and the V segment lost 0 bases, leaving 2 bases of the junction unmatched. From germline, CDR1 is SGHNT and CDR2 YYREEE (reference sequence). This CDR3 region has 16 residues. CDR3 sequence (DNA): TGTGCCAGCAGCTTGGGACTAGCGGTCAGCACAGATACGCAGTATTTT. Protein sequence: CASSLGLAVSTDTQYF. The variable domain in full, with the rest retrieved from reference TRBV5-4 and TRBJ2-3, is ETGVTQSPTHLIKTRGQQVTLRCSSQSGHNTVSWYQQALGQGPQFIFQYYREEENGRGNFPPRFSGLQFPNYSSELNVNALELDDSALYLCASSLGLAVSTDTQYFGPGTRLTVL.

V is TRBV9 and J is TRBJ2-1; D is unclear. The CDR3 sequence is 13 residues long. V was trimmed by 3 bases and J by 5 bases, leaving 9 bases between them. Looked up from germline, CDR1 is SGDLS and CDR2 is YYNGEE. The chain's CDR3 is CASSANRDNEQFF. The CDR3 DNA reads TGTGCCAGCAGCGCCAACAGAGACAATGAGCAGTTCTTC.

The V call is TRBV9, the J call TRBJ2-5; D ambiguous. Trimming took off 8 bases at V and 0 bases at J, with 14 bases between the two ends. CDR1 is SGDLS, CDR2 YYNGEE, per germline. CDR3 length equals 14 residues. As DNA, the CDR3 is TGTGCCAGAACCGTCTTAGCCAACCAAGAGACCCAGTACTTC. Residues: CARTVLANQETQYF.